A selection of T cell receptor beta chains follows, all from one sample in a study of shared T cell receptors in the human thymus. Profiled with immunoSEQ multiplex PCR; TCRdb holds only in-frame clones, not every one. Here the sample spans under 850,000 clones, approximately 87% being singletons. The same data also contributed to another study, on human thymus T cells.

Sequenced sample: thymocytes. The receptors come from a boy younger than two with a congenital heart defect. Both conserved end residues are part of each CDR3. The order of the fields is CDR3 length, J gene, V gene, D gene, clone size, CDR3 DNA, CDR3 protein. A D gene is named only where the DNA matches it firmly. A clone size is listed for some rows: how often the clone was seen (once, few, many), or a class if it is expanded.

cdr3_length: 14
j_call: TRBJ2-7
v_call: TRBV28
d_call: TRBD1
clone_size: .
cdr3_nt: TGTGCCAGCAGTCCGGGACAGTCTTTCCACGAGCAGTACTTC
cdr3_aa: CASSPGQSFHEQYF

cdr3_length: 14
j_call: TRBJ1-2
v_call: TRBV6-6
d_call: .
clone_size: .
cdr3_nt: TGTGCCAGCAGTTACCGGGGGGGAGGGGTTAGCTACACCTTC
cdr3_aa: CASSYRGGGVSYTF

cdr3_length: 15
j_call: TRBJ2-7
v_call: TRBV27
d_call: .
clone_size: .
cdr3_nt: TGTGCCAGCAGGTATCAGACTAGTTCCTCCTACGAGCAGTACTTC
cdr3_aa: CASRYQTSSSYEQYF

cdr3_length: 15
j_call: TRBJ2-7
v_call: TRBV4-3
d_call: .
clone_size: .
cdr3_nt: TGCGCCAGCAGCCAAGGCCTTGGGGAGATCGACGAGCAGTACTTC
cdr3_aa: CASSQGLGEIDEQYF

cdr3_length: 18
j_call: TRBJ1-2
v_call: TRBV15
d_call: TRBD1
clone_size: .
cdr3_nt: TGTGCCACCAGCAGAGATGGTCGTGGACAGGGGGCATGGTATGGCTACACCTTC
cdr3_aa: CATSRDGRGQGAWYGYTF

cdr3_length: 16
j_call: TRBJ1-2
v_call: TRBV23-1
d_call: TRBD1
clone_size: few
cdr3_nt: TGCGCCAGCAGTCAATCGGACAGGGTGGGGAACTATGGCTACACCTTC
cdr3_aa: CASSQSDRVGNYGYTF

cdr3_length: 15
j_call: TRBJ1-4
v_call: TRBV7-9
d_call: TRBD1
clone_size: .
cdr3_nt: TGTGCCAGCAGCTCCCGGGACAGCCCTAATGAAAAACTGTTTTTT
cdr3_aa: CASSSRDSPNEKLFF

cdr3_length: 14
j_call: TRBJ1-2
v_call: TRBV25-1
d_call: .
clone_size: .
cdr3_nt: TGTGCCAGCAGTGAATTGGGAGGGGACTATGGCTACACCTTC
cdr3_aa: CASSELGGDYGYTF

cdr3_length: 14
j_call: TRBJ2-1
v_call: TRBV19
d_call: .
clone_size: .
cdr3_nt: TGTGCCAGTAGCCCCCGGACAGTAAGCTCTTCCCTCTTCTTC
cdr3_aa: CASSPRTVSSSLFF

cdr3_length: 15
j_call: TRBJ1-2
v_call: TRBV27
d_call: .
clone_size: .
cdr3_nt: TGTGCCAGCAGTTTAATGTGGGGGCGCAAATATGGCTACACCTTC
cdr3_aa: CASSLMWGRKYGYTF

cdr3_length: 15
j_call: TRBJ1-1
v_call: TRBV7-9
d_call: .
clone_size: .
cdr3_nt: TGTGCCAGCAGCTTACCGCGGGCCCGACGCGCTGAAGCTTTCTTT
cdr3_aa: CASSLPRARRAEAFF

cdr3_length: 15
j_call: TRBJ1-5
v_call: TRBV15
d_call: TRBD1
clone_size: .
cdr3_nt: TGTGCCACCAGCTCGACAGGGCCTGGCAATCAGCCCCAGCATTTT
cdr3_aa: CATSSTGPGNQPQHF

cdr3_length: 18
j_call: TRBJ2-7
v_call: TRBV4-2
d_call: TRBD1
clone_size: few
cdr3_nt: TGTGCCAGCAGCCAAGTCGCTTTGACAGGGAAGAAGTCCTACGAGCAGTACTTC
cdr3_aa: CASSQVALTGKKSYEQYF

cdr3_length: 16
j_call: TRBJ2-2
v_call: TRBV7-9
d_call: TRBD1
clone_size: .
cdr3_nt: TGTGCCAGCATTAACAACCAAGGACAGGGGGGCGGGGAGCTGTTTTTT
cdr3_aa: CASINNQGQGGGELFF

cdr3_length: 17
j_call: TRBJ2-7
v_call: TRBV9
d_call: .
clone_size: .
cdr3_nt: TGTGCCAGCAGCGTAGGTTTGTTGAGGGGGAAGGGCTACGAGCAGTACTTC
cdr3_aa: CASSVGLLRGKGYEQYF

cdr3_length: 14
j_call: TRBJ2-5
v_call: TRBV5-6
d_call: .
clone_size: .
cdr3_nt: TGTGCCAGCAGCTTGGTACGGTCCCGCGAGACCCAGTACTTC
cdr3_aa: CASSLVRSRETQYF

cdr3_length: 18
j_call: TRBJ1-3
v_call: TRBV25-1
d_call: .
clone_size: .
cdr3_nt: TGTGCCAGCAGTGACAAAACCCAGGGGATCAACTCTGGAAACACCATATATTTT
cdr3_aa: CASSDKTQGINSGNTIYF

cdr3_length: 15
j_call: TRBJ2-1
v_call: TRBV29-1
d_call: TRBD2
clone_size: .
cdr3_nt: TGCAGCGTTGAACGACTAGCGGGAGGGCTCTATGAGCAGTTCTTC
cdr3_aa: CSVERLAGGLYEQFF

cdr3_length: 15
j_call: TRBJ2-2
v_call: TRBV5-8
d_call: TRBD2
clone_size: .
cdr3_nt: TGTGCCAGCAGCTCGGGACTAGAAGTCACCGGGGAGCTGTTTTTT
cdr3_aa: CASSSGLEVTGELFF

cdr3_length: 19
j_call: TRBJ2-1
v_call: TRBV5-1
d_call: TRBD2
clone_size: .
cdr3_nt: TGCGCCAGCAGCTCCCTAGCGGGCCAGCATAGGTCGACCTACAATGAGCAGTTCTTC
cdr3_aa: CASSSLAGQHRSTYNEQFF

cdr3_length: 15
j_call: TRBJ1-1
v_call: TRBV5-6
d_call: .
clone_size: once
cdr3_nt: TGTGCCAGCAGCTTGGTGCCAGGCGTCAACACTGAAGCTTTCTTT
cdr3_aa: CASSLVPGVNTEAFF

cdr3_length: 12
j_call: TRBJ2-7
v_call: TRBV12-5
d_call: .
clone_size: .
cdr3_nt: TGTGCTAGTAGCCCCTTTTCCTACGAGCAGTACTTC
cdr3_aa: CASSPFSYEQYF